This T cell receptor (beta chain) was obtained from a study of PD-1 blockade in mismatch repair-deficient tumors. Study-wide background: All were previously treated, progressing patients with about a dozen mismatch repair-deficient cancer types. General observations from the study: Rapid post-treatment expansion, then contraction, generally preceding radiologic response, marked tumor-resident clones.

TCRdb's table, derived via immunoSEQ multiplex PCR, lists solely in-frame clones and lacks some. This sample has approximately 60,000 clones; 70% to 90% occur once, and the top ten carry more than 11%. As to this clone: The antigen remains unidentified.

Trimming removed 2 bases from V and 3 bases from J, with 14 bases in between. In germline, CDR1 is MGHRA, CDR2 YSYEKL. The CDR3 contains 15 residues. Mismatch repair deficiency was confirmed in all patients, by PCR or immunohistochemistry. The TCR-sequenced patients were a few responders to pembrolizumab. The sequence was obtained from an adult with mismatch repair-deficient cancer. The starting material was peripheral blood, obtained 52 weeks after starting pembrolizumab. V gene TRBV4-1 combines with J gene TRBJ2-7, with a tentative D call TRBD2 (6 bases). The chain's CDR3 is CASSQTPGLIYEQYF. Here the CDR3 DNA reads TGCGCCAGCAGCCAAACGCCCGGACTAATCTACGAGCAGTACTTC.